This TCR beta chain was captured by sequencing in a study of T-cell memory formation after mild COVID-19. Using its own MiXCR run on the 5' RACE reads, TCRdb lists one record per CDR3 protein. The sample holds 550,000 to 600,000 distinct CDR3 sequences, roughly 20% seen once. V lost 6 bases and J lost 2; bases outside the gene matches: 7. Germline V CDR1 and CDR2: SGHKS, YYEKEE (reference sequence). The CDR3 consists of 14 residues. The sample was PBMCs or a T cell subset sorted from them (not recorded which). The chain combines TRBV5-5 with TRBJ1-2, with 7 bases aligning to TRBD1. This receptor was identified in an adult woman who had mild COVID-19 (a few samples of this study predate the infection). Cell type and time point are not known. The CDR3 DNA is TGTGCCAGCATCCGACAGGGAACCAACTATGGCTACACCTTC. This gives the protein CASIRQGTNYGYTF.